This paragraph reports one T cell receptor (beta chain). The sample comes from a study of blood T cell repertoires in COVID-19. About the study: The United States, Italy and Spain provided the acute and convalescent COVID-19 samples. Nucleic acid was either cDNA or gDNA, and it came from T cells, B-cell-depleted T cells, or PBMCs.

CDR1 and CDR2 from the germline V gene are SGHDT and YYEEEE. The junction had 10 bases not matched to a gene; V was cut back by 3 bases and J by 6 bases. The CDR3 sequence is 17 residues long. Original methodology: Amplification of reference gene primers provided the estimated nucleated cell counts. The protocol was immunoSEQ multiplex PCR, while the TCRdb copy is restricted to in-frame clones and leaves out a portion. V, J and clone size are taken as reported in that table, and D and trimming were inferred from the DNA itself. The table lists 23,000 or so clones, 80% to 85% of them singletons. The sequence was obtained from a woman aged 80 or older with acute or convalescent COVID-19. Source material: peripheral blood. The V gene is TRBV5-6, the J gene TRBJ2-1; 12 bases agree with TRBD2. The CDR3 coding sequence is TGTGCCAGCAGCTCGAGACTGACTAGCGGGAGACCCAATGAGCAGTTCTTC. Translation: CASSSRLTSGRPNEQFF.